This T cell receptor beta chain was retrieved from a study of blood T cell repertoires in COVID-19. The protocol was immunoSEQ multiplex PCR, while the TCRdb copy is restricted to in-frame clones and leaves out a portion. This sample has around 150,000 clones, with approximately 80% found just once. The CDR3 is made up of 13 amino acids. V lost 3 bases, J lost 5 bases, and 9 bases lay in between. Germline assignment: CDR1 KGHSH and CDR2 LQKENI. The receptor's source is a woman of 80 years or more with active or convalescent COVID-19. The sequenced material came from peripheral blood. V is TRBV18 and J is TRBJ2-3; D call uncertain. CDR3 in DNA: TGTGCCAGCTCACCGAACGCGGTAGATACGCAGTATTTT. This translates into CASSPNAVDTQYF.